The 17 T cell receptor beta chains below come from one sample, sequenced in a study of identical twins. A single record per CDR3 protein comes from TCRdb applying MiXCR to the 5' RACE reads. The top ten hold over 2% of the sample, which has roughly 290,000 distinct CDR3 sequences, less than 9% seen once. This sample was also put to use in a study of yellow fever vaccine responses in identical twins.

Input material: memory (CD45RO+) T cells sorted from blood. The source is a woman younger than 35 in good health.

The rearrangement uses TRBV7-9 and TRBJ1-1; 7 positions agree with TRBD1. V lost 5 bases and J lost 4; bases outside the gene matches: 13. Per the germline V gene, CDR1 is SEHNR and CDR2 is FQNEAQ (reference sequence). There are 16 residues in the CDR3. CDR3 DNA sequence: TGTGCCAGCAGCAGGGGGGCGGGCCAGGGGGGCACTGAAGCTTTCTTT. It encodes CASSRGAGQGGTEAFF.

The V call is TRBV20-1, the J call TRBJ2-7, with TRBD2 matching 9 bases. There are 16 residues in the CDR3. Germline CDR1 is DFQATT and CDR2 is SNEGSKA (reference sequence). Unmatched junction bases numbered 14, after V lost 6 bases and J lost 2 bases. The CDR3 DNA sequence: TGCAGTGCCCTGGATCTAGCGGGACGGGACCCCTACGAGCAGTACTTC. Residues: CSALDLAGRDPYEQYF.

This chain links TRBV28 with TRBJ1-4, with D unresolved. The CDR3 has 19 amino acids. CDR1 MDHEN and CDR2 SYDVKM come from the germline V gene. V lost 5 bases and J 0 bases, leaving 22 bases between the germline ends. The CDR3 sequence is CASSQGAGFLAATNEKLFF. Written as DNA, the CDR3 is TGTGCCAGCAGTCAAGGCGCCGGTTTCCTGGCAGCAACTAATGAAAAACTGTTTTTT.

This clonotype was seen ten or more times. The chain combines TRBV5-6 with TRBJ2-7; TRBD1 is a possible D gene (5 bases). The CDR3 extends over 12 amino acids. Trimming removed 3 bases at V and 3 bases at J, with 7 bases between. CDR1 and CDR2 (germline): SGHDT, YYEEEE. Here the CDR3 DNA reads TGTGCCAGCAGCTATCAGGGCTACGAGCAGTACTTC. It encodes CASSYQGYEQYF.

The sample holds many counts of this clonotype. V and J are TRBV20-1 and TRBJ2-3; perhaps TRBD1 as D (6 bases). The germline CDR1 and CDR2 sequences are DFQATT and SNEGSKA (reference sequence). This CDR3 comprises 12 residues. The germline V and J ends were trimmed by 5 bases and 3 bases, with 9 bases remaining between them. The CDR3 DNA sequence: TGCAGTGCTGAACAGGGAACAGATACGCAGTATTTT. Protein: CSAEQGTDTQYF.

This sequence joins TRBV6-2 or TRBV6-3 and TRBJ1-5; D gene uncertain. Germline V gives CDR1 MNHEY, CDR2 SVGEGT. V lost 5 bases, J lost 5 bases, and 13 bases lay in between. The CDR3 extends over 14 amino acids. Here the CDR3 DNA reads TGTGCCAGCAGTGAGGACGGTCCTCATCAGCCCCAGCATTTT. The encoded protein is CASSEDGPHQPQHF.

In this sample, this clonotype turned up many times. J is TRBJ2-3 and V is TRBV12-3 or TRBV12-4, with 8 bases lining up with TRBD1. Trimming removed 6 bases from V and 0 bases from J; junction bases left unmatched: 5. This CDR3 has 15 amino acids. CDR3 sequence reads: CASSGTGTSTDTQYF. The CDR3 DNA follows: TGTGCCAGCAGCGGGACAGGCACCAGCACAGATACGCAGTATTTT.

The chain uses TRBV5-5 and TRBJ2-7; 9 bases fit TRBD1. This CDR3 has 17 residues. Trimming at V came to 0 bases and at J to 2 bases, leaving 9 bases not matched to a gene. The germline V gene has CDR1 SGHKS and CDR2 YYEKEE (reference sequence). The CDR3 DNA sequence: TGTGCCAGCAGCTTGGGGGACAGGGCGGCTGGAGCCTACGAGCAGTACTTC. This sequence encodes CASSLGDRAAGAYEQYF.

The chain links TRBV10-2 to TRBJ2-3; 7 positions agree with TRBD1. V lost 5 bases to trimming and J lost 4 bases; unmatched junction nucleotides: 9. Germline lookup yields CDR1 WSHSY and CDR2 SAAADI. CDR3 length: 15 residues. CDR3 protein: CASSPGQISADTQYF. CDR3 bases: TGCGCCAGCAGTCCGGGACAGATTTCTGCAGATACGCAGTATTTT.

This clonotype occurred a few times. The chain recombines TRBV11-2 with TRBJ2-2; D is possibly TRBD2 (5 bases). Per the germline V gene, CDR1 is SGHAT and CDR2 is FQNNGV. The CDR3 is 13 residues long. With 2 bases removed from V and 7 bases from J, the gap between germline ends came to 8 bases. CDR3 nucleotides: TGTGCCAGCAGCTTAATGGAGGTCGGGGAGCTGTTTTTT. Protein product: CASSLMEVGELFF.

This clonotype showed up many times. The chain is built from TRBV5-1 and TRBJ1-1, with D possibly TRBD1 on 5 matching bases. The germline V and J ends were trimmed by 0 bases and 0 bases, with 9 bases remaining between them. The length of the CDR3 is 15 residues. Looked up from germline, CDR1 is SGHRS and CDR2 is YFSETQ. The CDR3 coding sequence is TGCGCCAGCAGCTTGGATAAGACAGTGAACACTGAAGCTTTCTTT. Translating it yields CASSLDKTVNTEAFF.

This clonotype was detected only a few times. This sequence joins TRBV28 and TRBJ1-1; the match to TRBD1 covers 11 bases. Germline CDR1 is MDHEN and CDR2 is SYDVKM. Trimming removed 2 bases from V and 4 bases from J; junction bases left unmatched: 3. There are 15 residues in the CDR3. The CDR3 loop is CASSLRGTGGTEAFF. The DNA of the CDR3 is TGTGCCAGCAGTTTAAGAGGGACAGGGGGCACTGAAGCTTTCTTT.

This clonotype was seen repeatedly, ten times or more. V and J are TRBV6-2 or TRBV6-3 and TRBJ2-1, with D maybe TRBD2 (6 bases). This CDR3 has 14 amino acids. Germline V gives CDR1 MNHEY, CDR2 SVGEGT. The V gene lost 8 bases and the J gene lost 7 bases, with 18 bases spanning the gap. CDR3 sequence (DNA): TGTGCCAGCGATAAGGGACTCAATTGGAATGAGCAGTTCTTC. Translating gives CASDKGLNWNEQFF.

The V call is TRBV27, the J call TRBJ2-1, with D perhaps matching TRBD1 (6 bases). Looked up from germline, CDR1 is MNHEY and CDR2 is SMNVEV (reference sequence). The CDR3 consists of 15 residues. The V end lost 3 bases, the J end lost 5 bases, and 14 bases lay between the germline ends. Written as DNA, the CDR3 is TGTGCCAGCAGTTTTAGACAGGCAACTAACAATGAGCAGTTCTTC. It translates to CASSFRQATNNEQFF.

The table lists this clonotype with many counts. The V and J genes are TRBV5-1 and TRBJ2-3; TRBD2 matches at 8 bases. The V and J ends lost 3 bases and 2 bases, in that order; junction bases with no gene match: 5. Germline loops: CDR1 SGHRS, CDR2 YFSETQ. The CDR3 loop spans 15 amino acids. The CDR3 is CASSSTSGNTDTQYF. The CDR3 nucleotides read TGCGCCAGCAGCTCTACTAGCGGAAACACAGATACGCAGTATTTT.

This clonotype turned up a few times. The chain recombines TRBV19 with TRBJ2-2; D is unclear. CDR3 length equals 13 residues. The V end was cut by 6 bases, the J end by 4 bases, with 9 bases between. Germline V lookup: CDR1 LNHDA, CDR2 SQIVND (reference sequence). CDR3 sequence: CASRSSPTGELFF. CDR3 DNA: TGTGCCAGTAGGAGTAGCCCCACCGGGGAGCTGTTTTTT.

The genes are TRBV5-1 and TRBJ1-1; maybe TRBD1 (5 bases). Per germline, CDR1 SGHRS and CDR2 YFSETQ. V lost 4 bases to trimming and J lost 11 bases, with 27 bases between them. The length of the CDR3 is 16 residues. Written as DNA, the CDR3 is TGCGCCAGCAGCCCCGGCGCCCAGGGACGCCTATTGGGGGCTTTCTTT. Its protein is CASSPGAQGRLLGAFF.